Described below is a single T cell receptor beta chain sequence and its context. What it recognizes is unknown. A single record per CDR3 protein comes from TCRdb applying MiXCR to the reads. Counted here are more than 250,000 distinct CDR3 sequences, around 25% occurring once; the ten biggest clones make up roughly 14%. This entry is derived from a study of T cell repertoires in cytomegalovirus infection. The germline gives CDR1 MNHEY, CDR2 SVGEGT. This CDR3 comprises 16 residues. V lost 1 base, J lost 5 bases, and 5 bases stayed unmatched. The source is a human donor in good health (CMV status not recorded). Some clones in this sample may be carry-over from other donors' samples. Here the sequenced sample was cultured PBMCs, taken from culture after CMV antigen stimulation. V and J are TRBV6-2 or TRBV6-3 and TRBJ2-1; 10 positions agree with TRBD2. The CDR3 DNA follows: TGTGCCAGCAGTTACTTCGAACTAGCGGGAAACAATGAGCAGTTCTTC. Translation gives CASSYFELAGNNEQFF.